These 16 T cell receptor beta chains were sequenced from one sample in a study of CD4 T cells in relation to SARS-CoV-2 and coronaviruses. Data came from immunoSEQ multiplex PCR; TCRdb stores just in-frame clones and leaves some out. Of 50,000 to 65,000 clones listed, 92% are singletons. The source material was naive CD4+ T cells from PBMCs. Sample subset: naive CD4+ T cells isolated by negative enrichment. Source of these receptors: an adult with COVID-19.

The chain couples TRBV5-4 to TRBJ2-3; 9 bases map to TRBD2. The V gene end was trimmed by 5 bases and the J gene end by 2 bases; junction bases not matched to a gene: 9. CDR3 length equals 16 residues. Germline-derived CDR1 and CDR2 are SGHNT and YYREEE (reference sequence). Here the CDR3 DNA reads TGTGCCAGCAGGCGCGCTAGCGGGACCCCCACAGATACGCAGTATTTT. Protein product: CASRRASGTPTDTQYF.

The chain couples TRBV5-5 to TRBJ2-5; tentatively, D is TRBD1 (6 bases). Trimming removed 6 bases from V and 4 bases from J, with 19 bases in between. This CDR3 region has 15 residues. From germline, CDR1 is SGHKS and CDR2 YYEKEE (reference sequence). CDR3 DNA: TGTGCCAGCAACCCCTTAGAGGGGGTTGGAGAGACCCAGTACTTC. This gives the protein CASNPLEGVGETQYF.

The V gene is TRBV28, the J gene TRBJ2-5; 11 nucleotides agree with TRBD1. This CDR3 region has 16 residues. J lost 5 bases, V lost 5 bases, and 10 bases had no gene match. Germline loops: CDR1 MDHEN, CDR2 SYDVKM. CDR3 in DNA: TGTGCCAGCAGTCCATGGGGACAGGGGGTGACTGAGACCCAGTACTTC. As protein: CASSPWGQGVTETQYF.

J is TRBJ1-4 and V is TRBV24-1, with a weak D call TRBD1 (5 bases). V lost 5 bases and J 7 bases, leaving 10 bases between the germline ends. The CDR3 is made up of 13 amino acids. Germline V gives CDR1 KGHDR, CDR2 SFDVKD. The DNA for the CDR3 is TGTGCCACCAGTGCCGATGGGGGTGAAAAACTGTTTTTT. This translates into CATSADGGEKLFF.

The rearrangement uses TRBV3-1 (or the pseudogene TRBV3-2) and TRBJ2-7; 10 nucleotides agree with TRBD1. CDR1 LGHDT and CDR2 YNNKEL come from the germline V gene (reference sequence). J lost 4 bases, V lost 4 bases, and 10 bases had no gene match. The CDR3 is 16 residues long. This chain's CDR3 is CASSRRSPGQGYEQYF. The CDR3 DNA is TGTGCCAGCAGCCGACGATCCCCGGGACAGGGGTACGAGCAGTACTTC.

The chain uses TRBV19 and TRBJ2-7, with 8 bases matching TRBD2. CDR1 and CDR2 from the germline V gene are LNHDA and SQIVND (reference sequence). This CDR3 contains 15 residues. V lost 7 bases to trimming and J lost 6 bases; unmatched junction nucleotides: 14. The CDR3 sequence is CASTLTAAGVGEQYF. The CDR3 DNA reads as TGTGCCAGTACCCTCACGGCAGCGGGAGTAGGCGAGCAGTACTTC. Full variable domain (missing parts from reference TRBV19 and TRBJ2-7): DGGITQSPKYLFRKEGQNVTLSCEQNLNHDAMYWYRQDPGQGLRLIYYSQIVNDFQKGDIAEGYSVSREKKESFPLTVTSAQKNPTAFYLCASTLTAAGVGEQYFGPGTRLTVT.

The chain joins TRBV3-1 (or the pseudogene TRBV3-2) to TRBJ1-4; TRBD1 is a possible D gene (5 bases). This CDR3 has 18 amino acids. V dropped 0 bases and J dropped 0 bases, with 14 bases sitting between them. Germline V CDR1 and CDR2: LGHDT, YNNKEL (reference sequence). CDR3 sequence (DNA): TGTGCCAGCAGCCAAGAGAGGAACAGGTCTGCAACTAATGAAAAACTGTTTTTT. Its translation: CASSQERNRSATNEKLFF.

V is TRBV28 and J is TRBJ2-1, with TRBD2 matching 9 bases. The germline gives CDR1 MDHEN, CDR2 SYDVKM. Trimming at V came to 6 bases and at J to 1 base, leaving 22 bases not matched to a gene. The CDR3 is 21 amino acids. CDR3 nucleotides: TGTGCCAGCAGCGCGGAGCCTGGAGCGGGAGGACCATTCATTTCCTACAATGAGCAGTTCTTC. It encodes CASSAEPGAGGPFISYNEQFF.

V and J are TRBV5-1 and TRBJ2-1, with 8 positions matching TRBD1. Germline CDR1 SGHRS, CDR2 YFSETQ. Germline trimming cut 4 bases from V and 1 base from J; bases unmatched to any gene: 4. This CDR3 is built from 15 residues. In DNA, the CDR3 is TGCGCCAGCAGCGAACAGGGGGGTTCCTACAATGAGCAGTTCTTC. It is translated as CASSEQGGSYNEQFF.

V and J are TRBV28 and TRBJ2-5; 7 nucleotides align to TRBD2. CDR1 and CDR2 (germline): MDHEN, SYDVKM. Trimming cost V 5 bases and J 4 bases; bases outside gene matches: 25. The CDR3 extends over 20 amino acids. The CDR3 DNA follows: TGTGCCAGCAGTCCGGGTGGTGTGGGAGGGCCGTTTCAATCGATAGAGACCCAGTACTTC. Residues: CASSPGGVGGPFQSIETQYF.

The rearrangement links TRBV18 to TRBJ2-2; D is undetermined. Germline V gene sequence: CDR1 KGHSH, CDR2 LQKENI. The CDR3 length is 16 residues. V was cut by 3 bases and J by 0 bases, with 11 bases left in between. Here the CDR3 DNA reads TGTGCCAGCTCACCTAGGCAGCTGACGAACACCGGGGAGCTGTTTTTT. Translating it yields CASSPRQLTNTGELFF.

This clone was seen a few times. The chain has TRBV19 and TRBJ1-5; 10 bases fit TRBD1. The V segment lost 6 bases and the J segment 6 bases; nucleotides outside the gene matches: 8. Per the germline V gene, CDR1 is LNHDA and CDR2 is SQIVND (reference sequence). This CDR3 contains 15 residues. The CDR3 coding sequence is TGTGCCAGTAGATTGGACAGGGGGTCACGTCAGCCCCAGCATTTT. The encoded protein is CASRLDRGSRQPQHF.

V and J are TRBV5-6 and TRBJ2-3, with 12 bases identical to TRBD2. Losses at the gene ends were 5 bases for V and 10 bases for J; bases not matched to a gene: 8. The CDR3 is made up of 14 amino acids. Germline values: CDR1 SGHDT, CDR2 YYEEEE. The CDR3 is CASRASGRARAQYF. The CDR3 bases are TGTGCCAGCAGGGCTAGCGGGAGGGCCCGGGCGCAGTATTTT.

The CDR3 DNA is TGTGCCAGCAGCCCCGGGGAGCGGGGACACCTCTTTGAGCAGTTCTTC. This codes for CASSPGERGHLFEQFF. The chain is built from TRBV7-8 and TRBJ2-1, with a possible D match to TRBD2 (7 bases). The CDR3 sequence is 16 residues long. Trimming removed 5 bases at V and 9 bases at J, with 23 bases between. Per germline, CDR1 SGHVS and CDR2 FQNEAQ.

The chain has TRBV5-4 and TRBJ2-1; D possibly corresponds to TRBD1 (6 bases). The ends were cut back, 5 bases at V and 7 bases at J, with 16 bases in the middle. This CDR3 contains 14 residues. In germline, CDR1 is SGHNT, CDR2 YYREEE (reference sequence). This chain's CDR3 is CASSWDTDWNEQFF. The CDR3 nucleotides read TGTGCCAGCAGTTGGGACACGGATTGGAATGAGCAGTTCTTC.

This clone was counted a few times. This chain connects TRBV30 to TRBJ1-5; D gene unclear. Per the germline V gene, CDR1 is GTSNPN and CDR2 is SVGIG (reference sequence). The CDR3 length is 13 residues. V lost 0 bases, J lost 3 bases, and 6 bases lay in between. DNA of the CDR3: TGTGCCTGGAGTGTAGGTCCCAATCAGCCCCAGCATTTT. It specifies CAWSVGPNQPQHF.